This T cell receptor (beta chain) was profiled in a study of CD8 T cells in ankylosing spondylitis. Whole-study findings and limits: One TCR beta motif, made up of 7 or 8 highly homologous variants, appeared characteristic of ankylosing spondylitis blood. CD8+ cells made up the disease-linked clones, which were relatively rare in peripheral blood. The authors reported significant enrichment of disease-linked clones in matched ankylosing spondylitis synovial fluid.

Quantitative 5'-RACE with molecular barcodes generated TCR beta libraries. TCRdb processed the 5' RACE reads anew with MiXCR; each CDR3 protein has one entry. The sample lists some 800,000 distinct CDR3 sequences; about 11% were seen once. CDR1 and CDR2 from the germline V gene are DFQATT and SNEGSKA (reference sequence). The trim removed 5 bases at V and 5 bases at J, leaving 7 bases unmatched. This CDR3 is 13 amino acids long. Points on this clonotype: Its antigen is unidentified.

The source is a male donor with ankylosing spondylitis. Sequenced material: blood, either unsorted or a sorted T cell fraction (not recorded which). The chain is built from TRBV20-1 and TRBJ2-3, with 7 nucleotides matching TRBD2. CDR3 region: CSALGREGDTQYF. DNA for the CDR3: TGCAGTGCTCTTGGGAGGGAGGGAGATACGCAGTATTTT.